Below are 3 T cell receptor beta chains sequenced from a single sample in a study of vaccination and CD4 T cells after COVID-19. Treatment defined: approximately 9-day PBMC culture with coronavirus spike peptide pools or control peptides (ViraFEST assay). Unexposed donor CD4+ T cells predated the COVID-19 pandemic, collected 2011-2018. No antigen has been assigned to these receptors. The assay that was used to sequence DNA from cultured CD4+ T cells was the Oncomine TCR Beta short-read assay. Cultured CD4+ T cells yielded the extracted genomic DNA. TCRdb called the PCR reads again in MiXCR, with one record for every CDR3 protein. Here the sample spans around 10,000 distinct CDR3 sequences, approximately 30% being singletons. The sample comprised CD4+ T cells from blood, cultured in vitro. These receptors were collected from a human donor in good health.

The sample holds a few counts of this clonotype. This chain uses TRBV28 with TRBJ1-2; weak D call: TRBD1 (6 bases). From germline, CDR1 is MDHEN and CDR2 SYDVKM. The CDR3 loop spans 13 amino acids. Trimming stripped 3 bases from V and 8 bases from J, with 13 bases between. In nucleotides, the CDR3 is TGTGCCAGCAGTTTCGGACAGACAAGGGGCTACACCTTC. Amino acids: CASSFGQTRGYTF.

The chain recombines TRBV20-1 with TRBJ2-7, with TRBD1 matching 10 bases. Trimming removed 3 bases from V and 4 bases from J; junction bases left unmatched: 3. CDR1 is DFQATT and CDR2 is SNEGSKA in the germline V gene (reference sequence). The CDR3 length is 13 residues. The CDR3 spells CSARGTGVYEQYF. CDR3 coding DNA: TGCAGTGCTAGGGGGACAGGGGTTTACGAGCAGTACTTC.

The CDR3 DNA reads as TGTGCCAGCAGTAGGGGACTAGCGGGAGTAACCGGGGAGCTGTTTTTT. It translates to CASSRGLAGVTGELFF. This sequence joins TRBV6-1 and TRBJ2-2; 14 bases line up with TRBD2. Germline CDR1 and CDR2: MNHNS and SASEGT. V shed 5 bases, J shed 5 bases, and the junction held 4 bases outside the gene matches. This CDR3 is 16 amino acids long.